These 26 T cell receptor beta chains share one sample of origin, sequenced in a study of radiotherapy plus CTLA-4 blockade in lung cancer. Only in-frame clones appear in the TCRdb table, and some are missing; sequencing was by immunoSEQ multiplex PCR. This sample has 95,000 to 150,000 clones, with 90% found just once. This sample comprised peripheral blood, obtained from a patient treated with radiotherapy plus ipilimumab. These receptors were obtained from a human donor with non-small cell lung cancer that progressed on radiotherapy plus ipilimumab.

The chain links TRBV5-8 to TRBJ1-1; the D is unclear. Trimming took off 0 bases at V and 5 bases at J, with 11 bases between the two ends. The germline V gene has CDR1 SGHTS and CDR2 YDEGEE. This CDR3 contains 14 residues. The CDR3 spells CASSLGAVGTEAFF. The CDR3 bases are TGTGCCAGCAGCTTGGGTGCCGTGGGAACTGAAGCTTTCTTT. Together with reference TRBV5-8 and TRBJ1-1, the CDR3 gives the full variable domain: EAGVTQSPTHLIKTRGQQATLRCSPISGHTSVYWYQQALGLGLQFLLWYDEGEERNRGNFPPRFSGRQFPNYSSELNVNALELEDSALYLCASSLGAVGTEAFFGQGTRLTVV.

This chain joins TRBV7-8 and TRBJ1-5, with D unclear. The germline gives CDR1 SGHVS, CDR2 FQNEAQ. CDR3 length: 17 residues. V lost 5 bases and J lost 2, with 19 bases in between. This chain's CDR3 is CASSPARLSGGNQPQHF. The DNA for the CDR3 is TGTGCCAGCAGCCCCGCCCGACTGAGTGGTGGCAATCAGCCCCAGCATTTT.

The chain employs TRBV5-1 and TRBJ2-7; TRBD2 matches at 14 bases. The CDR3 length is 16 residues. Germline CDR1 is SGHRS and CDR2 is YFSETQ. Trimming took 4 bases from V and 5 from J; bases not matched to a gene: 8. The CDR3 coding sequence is TGCGCCAGCAGCCCGACTAGCGGGAGGGCCGGGGACGAGCAGTACTTC. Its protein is CASSPTSGRAGDEQYF.

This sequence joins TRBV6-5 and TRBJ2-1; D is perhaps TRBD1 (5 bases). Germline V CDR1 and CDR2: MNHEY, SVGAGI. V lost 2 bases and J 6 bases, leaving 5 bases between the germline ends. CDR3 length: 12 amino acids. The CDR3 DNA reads TGTGCCAGCAGTTACAGGGGCAATGAGCAGTTCTTC. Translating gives CASSYRGNEQFF.

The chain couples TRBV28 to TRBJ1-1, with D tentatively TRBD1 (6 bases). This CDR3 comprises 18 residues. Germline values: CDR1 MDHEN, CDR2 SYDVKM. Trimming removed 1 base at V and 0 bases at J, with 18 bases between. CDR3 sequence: CASSLSRGANIMNTEAFF. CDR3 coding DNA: TGTGCCAGCAGTTTATCCAGGGGCGCAAACATAATGAACACTGAAGCTTTCTTT.

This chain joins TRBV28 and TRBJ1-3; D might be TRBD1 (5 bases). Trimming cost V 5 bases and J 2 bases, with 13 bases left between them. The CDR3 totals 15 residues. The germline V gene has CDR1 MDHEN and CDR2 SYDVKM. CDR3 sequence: CASSLGVRTGNTIYF. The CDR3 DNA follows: TGTGCCAGCAGTCTAGGGGTGAGAACTGGAAACACCATATATTTT.

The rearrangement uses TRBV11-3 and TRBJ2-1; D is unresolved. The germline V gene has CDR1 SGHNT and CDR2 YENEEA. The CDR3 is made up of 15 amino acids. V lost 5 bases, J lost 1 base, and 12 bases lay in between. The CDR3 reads CASSPGVGSYNEQFF. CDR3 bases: TGTGCCAGCAGCCCAGGAGTAGGGTCCTACAATGAGCAGTTCTTC.

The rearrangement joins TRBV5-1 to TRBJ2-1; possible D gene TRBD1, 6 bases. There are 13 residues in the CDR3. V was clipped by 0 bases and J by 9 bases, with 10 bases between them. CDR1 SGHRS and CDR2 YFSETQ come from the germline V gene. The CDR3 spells CASSLGQAGEQFF. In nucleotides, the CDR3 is TGCGCCAGCAGCTTGGGACAGGCGGGTGAGCAGTTCTTC.

The CDR3 bases are TGTGCCAGCAGCTCTCAACCGGGCTTCACCGGGGAGCTGTTTTTT. Amino acids: CASSSQPGFTGELFF. The rearrangement links TRBV7-2 to TRBJ2-2; no firm D call. The V gene's germline CDR1 is SGHTA and CDR2 FQGNSA. Deletions cut 4 bases from V and 4 bases from J, with 13 bases between. The CDR3 consists of 15 residues.

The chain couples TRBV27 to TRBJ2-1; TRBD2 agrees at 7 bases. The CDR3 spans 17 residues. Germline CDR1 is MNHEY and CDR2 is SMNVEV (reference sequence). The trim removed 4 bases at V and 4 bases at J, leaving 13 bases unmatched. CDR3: CASSSPFIAGSYNEQFF. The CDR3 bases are TGTGCCAGCAGTTCTCCCTTCATAGCGGGTAGTTACAATGAGCAGTTCTTC.

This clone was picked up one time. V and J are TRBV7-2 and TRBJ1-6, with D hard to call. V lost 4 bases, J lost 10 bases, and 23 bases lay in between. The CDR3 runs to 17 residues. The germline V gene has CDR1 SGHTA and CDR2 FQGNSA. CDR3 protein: CASSSQPTPISPSPLHF. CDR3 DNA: TGTGCCAGCAGCTCCCAACCGACACCGATCTCCCCATCACCCCTCCACTTT.

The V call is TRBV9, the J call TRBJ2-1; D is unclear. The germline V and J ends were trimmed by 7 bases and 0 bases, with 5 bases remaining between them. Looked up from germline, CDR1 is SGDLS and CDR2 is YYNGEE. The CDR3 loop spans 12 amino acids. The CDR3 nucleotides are TGTGCCAGCGCCCCCTCCTACAATGAGCAGTTCTTC. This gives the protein CASAPSYNEQFF.

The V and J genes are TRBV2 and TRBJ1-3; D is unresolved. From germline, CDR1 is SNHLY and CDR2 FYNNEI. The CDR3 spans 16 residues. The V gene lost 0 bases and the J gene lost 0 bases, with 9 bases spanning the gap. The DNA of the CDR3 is TGTGCCAGCAGTGAAGCAACGGCCTTCTCTGGAAACACCATATATTTT. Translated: CASSEATAFSGNTIYF.

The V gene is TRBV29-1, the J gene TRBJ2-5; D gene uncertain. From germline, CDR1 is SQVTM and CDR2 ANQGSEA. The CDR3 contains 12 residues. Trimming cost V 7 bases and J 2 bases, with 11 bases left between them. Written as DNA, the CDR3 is TGCAGCGCTTCGACGGAACAAGAGACCCAGTACTTC. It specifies CSASTEQETQYF.

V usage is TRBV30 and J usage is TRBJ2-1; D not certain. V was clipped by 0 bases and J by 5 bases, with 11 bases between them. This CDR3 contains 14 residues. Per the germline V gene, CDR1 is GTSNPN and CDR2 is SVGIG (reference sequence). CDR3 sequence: CAWSVASYDNEQFF. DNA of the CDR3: TGTGCCTGGAGTGTGGCCTCGTATGACAATGAGCAGTTCTTC.

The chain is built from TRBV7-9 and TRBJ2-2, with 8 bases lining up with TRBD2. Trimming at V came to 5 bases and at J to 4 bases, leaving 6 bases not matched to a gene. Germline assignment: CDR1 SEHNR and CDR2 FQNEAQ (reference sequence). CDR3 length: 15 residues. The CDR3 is CASSSVAGGTGELFF. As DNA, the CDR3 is TGTGCCAGCAGCAGTGTGGCGGGAGGCACCGGGGAGCTGTTTTTT.

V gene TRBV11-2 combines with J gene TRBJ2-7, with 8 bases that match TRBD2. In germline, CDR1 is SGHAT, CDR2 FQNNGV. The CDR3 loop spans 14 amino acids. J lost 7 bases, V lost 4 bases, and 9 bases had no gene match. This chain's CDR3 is CASSSSGSGGEQYF. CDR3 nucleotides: TGTGCCAGCAGCTCTAGCGGGTCCGGAGGAGAGCAGTACTTC.

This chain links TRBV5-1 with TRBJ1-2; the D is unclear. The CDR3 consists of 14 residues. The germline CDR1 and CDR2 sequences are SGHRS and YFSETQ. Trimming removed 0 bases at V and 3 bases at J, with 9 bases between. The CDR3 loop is CASSLDLGYYGYTF. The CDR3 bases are TGCGCCAGCAGCTTGGATTTAGGGTACTATGGCTACACCTTC.

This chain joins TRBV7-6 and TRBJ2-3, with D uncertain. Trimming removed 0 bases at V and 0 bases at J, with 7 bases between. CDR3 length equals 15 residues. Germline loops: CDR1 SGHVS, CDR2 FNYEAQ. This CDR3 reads CASSLAHGSTDTQYF. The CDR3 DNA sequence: TGTGCCAGCAGCTTAGCGCACGGTAGCACAGATACGCAGTATTTT.

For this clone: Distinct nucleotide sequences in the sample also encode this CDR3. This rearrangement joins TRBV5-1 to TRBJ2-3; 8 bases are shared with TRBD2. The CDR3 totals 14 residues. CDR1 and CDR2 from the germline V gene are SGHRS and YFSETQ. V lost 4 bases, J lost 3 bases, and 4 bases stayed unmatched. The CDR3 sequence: CASSPGLVTDTQYF. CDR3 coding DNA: TGCGCCAGCAGCCCGGGACTAGTAACAGATACGCAGTATTTT.

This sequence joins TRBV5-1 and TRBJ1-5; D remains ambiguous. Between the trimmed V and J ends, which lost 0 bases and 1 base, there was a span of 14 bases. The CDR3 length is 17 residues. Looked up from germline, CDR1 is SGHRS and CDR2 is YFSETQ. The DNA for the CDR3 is TGCGCCAGCAGCTTGGCCGGAGGCCAGTTCAGCAATCAGCCCCAGCATTTT. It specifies CASSLAGGQFSNQPQHF.

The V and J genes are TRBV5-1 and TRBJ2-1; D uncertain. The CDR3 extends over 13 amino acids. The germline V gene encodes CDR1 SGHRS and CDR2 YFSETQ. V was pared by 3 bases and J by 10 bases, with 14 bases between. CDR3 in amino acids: CASSWSLGAEQFF. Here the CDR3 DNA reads TGCGCCAGCAGCTGGAGTCTCGGCGCCGAGCAGTTCTTC.

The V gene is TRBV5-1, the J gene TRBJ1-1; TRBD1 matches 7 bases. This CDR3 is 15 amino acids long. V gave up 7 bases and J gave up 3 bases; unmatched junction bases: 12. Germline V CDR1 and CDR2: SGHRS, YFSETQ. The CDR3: CASVSEGALHTEAFF. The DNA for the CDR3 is TGCGCCAGCGTTAGTGAGGGGGCGCTACACACTGAAGCTTTCTTT.

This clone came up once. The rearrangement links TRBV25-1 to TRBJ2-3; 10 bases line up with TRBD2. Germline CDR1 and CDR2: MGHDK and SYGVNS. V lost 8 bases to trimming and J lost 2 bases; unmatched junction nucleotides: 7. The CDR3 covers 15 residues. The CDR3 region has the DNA TGTGCCAGCTCGGCACTAGCGGGGCCCACAGATACGCAGTATTTT. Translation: CASSALAGPTDTQYF.

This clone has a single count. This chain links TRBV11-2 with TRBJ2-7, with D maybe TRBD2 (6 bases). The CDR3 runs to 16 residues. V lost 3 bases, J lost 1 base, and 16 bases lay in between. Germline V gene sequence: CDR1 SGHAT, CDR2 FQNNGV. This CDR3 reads CASSFLGGDSSYEQYF. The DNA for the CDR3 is TGTGCCAGCAGCTTTTTGGGGGGTGACTCTTCCTACGAGCAGTACTTC.

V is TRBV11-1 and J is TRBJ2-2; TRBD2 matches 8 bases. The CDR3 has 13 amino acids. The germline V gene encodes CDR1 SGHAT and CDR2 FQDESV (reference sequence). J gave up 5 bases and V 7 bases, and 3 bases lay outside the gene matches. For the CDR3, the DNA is TGTGCCAGCAAGGAGCGGGAGACCGGGGAGCTGTTTTTT. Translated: CASKERETGELFF.